Below, 15 T cell receptor beta chains from the same sample are listed, as sequenced in a study of blood T cells in healthy people across ages (dated by TCRdb to about 2015). The method behind the library was 5' RACE. TCRdb lists the instrument as Illumina HiSeq 2500. A second PCR of roughly 7 to 11 cycles was performed with a sample-barcoded 5' primer and a J-beta primer mix. TCRdb handled the public reads itself, with Q25 trimming in fastp and clone calling in MiXCR, and kept productive beta chains. Every entry covers one CDR3 protein and lists the most common genes and DNA from its rows. The table for this sample lists approximately 320,000 distinct CDR3 sequences; 25% to 30% of them were counted only once. About 30% of the sample is in the top ten clones. The sequenced sample was blood. Source of these receptors: a woman aged 65 to 85 in good health.

The J gene is TRBJ2-3, the V gene TRBV10-3; 9 positions match TRBD2. Looked up from germline, CDR1 is ENHRY and CDR2 is SYGVKD. The CDR3 totals 14 residues. V gave up 4 bases and J gave up 4 bases; unmatched junction bases: 3. CDR3 protein: CAISVSGSADTQYF. CDR3 DNA sequence: TGTGCCATCAGTGTTAGCGGGAGTGCAGATACGCAGTATTTT.

V and J are TRBV3-1 and TRBJ1-6, with a tentative D call TRBD1 (5 bases). CDR3 length: 15 residues. The V gene's germline CDR1 is LGHDT and CDR2 YNNKEL (reference sequence). Trimming shortened V by 7 bases and J by 5 bases, and 15 bases separated the two germline ends. The CDR3 DNA reads TGTGCCAGCACCACCGGGGGAGCGGATAATTCACCCCTCCACTTT. Encoded protein: CASTTGGADNSPLHF.

The table lists this clonotype with a few counts. The chain has TRBV5-1 and TRBJ1-3; D is possibly TRBD1 (5 bases). Germline values: CDR1 SGHRS, CDR2 YFSETQ. V gave up 1 base and J gave up 4 bases, with 9 bases separating them. The CDR3 has 14 residues. The CDR3 nucleotides read TGCGCCAGCAGCTTGCGGGGGGAAGGAAACACCATATATTTT. The encoded protein is CASSLRGEGNTIYF.

The V call is TRBV6-5, the J call TRBJ1-6, with 7 nucleotides matching TRBD1. The germline CDR1 and CDR2 sequences are MNHEY and SVGAGI. The CDR3 is 14 amino acids. The V segment lost 0 bases and the J segment 8 bases; nucleotides outside the gene matches: 1. The CDR3 here is CASSYSGGDSPLHF. In nucleotides, the CDR3 is TGTGCCAGCAGTTACTCAGGGGGCGATTCACCCCTCCACTTT.

This rearrangement joins TRBV5-6 to TRBJ2-5; D possibly corresponds to TRBD1 (6 bases). Matching the DNA end better, TRBJ2-1 makes the J call doubtful. This CDR3 comprises 15 residues. CDR1 is SGHDT and CDR2 is YYEEEE in the germline V gene. The CDR3 DNA follows: TGTGCCAGCAGCTTGATTTCTAGCCAGGGGAATGAGCAGTTCTTC. Translation gives CASSLISSQGNEQFF.

This chain joins TRBV14 and TRBJ1-2; the D is unclear. Trimming removed 1 base at V and 5 bases at J, with 8 bases between. Looked up from germline, CDR1 is SGHDN and CDR2 is FVKESK. This CDR3 has 13 amino acids. The CDR3 DNA is TGTGCCAGCAGCCAAGGACGGGATTATGGCTACACCTTC. Its translation: CASSQGRDYGYTF.

This clonotype has more than one count but fewer than ten. The chain carries TRBV7-9 and TRBJ2-5, with a weak D call TRBD2 (6 bases). V was cut by 6 bases and J by 2 bases, with 13 bases left in between. The CDR3 has 14 residues. Germline V gene sequence: CDR1 SEHNR, CDR2 FQNEAQ (reference sequence). The CDR3: CASSSTSSQETQYF. Written as DNA, the CDR3 is TGTGCCAGCAGTTCTACTAGCAGTCAAGAGACCCAGTACTTC.

The gene calls are TRBV25-1 and TRBJ2-6, with D possibly matching TRBD1 (6 bases). The V and J ends lost 4 bases and 1 base respectively, with 17 bases between them. Germline V gene lookup returns CDR1 MGHDK and CDR2 SYGVNS. The CDR3 sequence is 18 residues long. The CDR3 DNA follows: TGTGCCAGCAGTGGACACTCCGGGACAAATTCTGGGGCCAACGTCCTGACTTTC. Translated, it gives CASSGHSGTNSGANVLTF.

The chain recombines TRBV14 with TRBJ1-6, with TRBD1 identical over 10 bases. The V segment lost 2 bases and the J segment 9 bases; nucleotides outside the gene matches: 4. There are 15 residues in the CDR3. The germline gives CDR1 SGHDN, CDR2 FVKESK. The CDR3 nucleotides read TGTGCCAGCAGCCAAAGGGACAGGGGTGGTTCACCCCTCCACTTT. Its translation: CASSQRDRGGSPLHF.

The chain recombines TRBV18 with TRBJ2-5; 10 nucleotides match TRBD2. Gene TRBJ2-7 matches the end of the DNA better, so the J call may be wrong. CDR3 length equals 17 residues. CDR1 and CDR2 from the germline V gene are KGHSH and LQKENI. The CDR3 sequence: CASSPLPWTSGFYEQYF. CDR3 sequence (DNA): TGTGCCAGCTCACCACTCCCCTGGACTAGCGGTTTCTACGAGCAGTACTTC.

The rearrangement joins TRBV20-1 to TRBJ2-5; the D is unclear. The J call could be wrong; TRBJ2-7 is a better fit for the DNA end. CDR3 length: 14 residues. Germline CDR1 and CDR2: DFQATT and SNEGSKA (reference sequence). The CDR3 nucleotides are TGCAGATCGTCAGCGCCGAGGCCTGGGTACGAGCAGTACTTC. It codes for CRSSAPRPGYEQYF.

This chain links TRBV20-1 with TRBJ2-7; 16 nucleotides line up with TRBD2. The V gene's germline CDR1 is DFQATT and CDR2 SNEGSKA (reference sequence). The CDR3 extends over 18 amino acids. The V and J ends lost 5 bases and 0 bases, in that order; junction bases with no gene match: 10. This CDR3 is CSAPLTGTSGRASYEQYF. The CDR3 DNA is TGCAGTGCTCCCCTTACCGGGACTAGCGGGAGGGCCTCCTACGAGCAGTACTTC.

The chain uses TRBV7-9 and TRBJ1-6; maybe TRBD1 (5 bases). The CDR3 is 14 amino acids. Germline V CDR1 and CDR2: SEHNR, FQNEAQ (reference sequence). Trimming cost V 5 bases and J 5 bases, with 10 bases left between them. In DNA form, the CDR3 reads TGTGCCAGCAGCCGGGACCCAAATAATTCACCCCTCCACTTT. This encodes CASSRDPNNSPLHF.

This chain uses TRBV5-1 with TRBJ2-5; 10 bases map to TRBD2. The CDR3 totals 16 residues. The V segment lost 0 bases and the J segment 4 bases; nucleotides outside the gene matches: 6. Germline V gene lookup returns CDR1 SGHRS and CDR2 YFSETQ. The CDR3 DNA sequence: TGCGCCAGCAGCTTGGCACTAGCGGGATCGGCAGAGACCCAGTACTTC. It codes for CASSLALAGSAETQYF.

This sequence joins TRBV28 and TRBJ2-5, with TRBD2 as a possible D gene (5 bases). The CDR3 is 17 amino acids. Germline CDR1 MDHEN, CDR2 SYDVKM. The V end was cut by 3 bases, the J end by 1 base, with 18 bases between. The CDR3 reads CASSLRAGGPLQETQYF. DNA for the CDR3: TGTGCCAGCAGTTTGAGGGCTGGCGGGCCCCTCCAAGAGACCCAGTACTTC.